This TCR beta chain emerged from a study of T-cell reconstitution after alpha-beta-depleted transplantation in children. The TCRbeta library was prepared with unique molecular identifiers. TCRdb independently ran MiXCR on the PCR reads; one entry per CDR3 protein. This table has under 450,000 distinct CDR3 sequences, 13% appearing once. Per germline, CDR1 SEHNR and CDR2 FQNEAQ (reference sequence). The CDR3 extends over 12 amino acids. V was pared by 5 bases and J by 3 bases, with 8 bases between. The clonotype comes from a human donor who donated a stem cell graft to a child with Fanconi anemia. The sequenced sample was PBMCs, obtained from the stem cell graft. The rearrangement links TRBV7-9 to TRBJ2-7; the D gene is possibly TRBD1 (6 bases). The CDR3 DNA reads as TGTGCCAGCAGCCCAGGGGACTACGAGCAGTACGTC. Translated: CASSPGDYEQYV.